This T cell receptor beta chain was identified during a study of blood T cells in healthy people across ages. Looking at the study overall: There was about one barcoded beta molecule captured by template switching per two T cells.

Total RNA extraction produced at least 6 micrograms (per sample) for the study. To note about this clonotype: The junction and the germline gene differ at one end; a read error may be behind it.

A second PCR of roughly 7 to 11 cycles used a sample-barcoded 5' primer and a J-beta primer mix. There were at least 3 million CDR3-containing paired-end reads obtained from each sample. MiXCR was run by TCRdb on the 5' RACE reads, yielding one entry per CDR3 protein. The sample includes 1.5 million to 2 million distinct CDR3 sequences, roughly 28% of them seen just once. Material: blood. The sequence was collected from a woman under 40 in good health.

The chain's CDR3 is CASSFRGAETQFF. CDR3 coding DNA: TGTGCCAGCAGTTTCAGAGGGGCAGAGACCCAGTTCTTT. The chain couples TRBV12-3 or TRBV12-4 to TRBJ2-5, with D possibly being TRBD1 or TRBD2 (5 bases each). The CDR3 has 13 residues.